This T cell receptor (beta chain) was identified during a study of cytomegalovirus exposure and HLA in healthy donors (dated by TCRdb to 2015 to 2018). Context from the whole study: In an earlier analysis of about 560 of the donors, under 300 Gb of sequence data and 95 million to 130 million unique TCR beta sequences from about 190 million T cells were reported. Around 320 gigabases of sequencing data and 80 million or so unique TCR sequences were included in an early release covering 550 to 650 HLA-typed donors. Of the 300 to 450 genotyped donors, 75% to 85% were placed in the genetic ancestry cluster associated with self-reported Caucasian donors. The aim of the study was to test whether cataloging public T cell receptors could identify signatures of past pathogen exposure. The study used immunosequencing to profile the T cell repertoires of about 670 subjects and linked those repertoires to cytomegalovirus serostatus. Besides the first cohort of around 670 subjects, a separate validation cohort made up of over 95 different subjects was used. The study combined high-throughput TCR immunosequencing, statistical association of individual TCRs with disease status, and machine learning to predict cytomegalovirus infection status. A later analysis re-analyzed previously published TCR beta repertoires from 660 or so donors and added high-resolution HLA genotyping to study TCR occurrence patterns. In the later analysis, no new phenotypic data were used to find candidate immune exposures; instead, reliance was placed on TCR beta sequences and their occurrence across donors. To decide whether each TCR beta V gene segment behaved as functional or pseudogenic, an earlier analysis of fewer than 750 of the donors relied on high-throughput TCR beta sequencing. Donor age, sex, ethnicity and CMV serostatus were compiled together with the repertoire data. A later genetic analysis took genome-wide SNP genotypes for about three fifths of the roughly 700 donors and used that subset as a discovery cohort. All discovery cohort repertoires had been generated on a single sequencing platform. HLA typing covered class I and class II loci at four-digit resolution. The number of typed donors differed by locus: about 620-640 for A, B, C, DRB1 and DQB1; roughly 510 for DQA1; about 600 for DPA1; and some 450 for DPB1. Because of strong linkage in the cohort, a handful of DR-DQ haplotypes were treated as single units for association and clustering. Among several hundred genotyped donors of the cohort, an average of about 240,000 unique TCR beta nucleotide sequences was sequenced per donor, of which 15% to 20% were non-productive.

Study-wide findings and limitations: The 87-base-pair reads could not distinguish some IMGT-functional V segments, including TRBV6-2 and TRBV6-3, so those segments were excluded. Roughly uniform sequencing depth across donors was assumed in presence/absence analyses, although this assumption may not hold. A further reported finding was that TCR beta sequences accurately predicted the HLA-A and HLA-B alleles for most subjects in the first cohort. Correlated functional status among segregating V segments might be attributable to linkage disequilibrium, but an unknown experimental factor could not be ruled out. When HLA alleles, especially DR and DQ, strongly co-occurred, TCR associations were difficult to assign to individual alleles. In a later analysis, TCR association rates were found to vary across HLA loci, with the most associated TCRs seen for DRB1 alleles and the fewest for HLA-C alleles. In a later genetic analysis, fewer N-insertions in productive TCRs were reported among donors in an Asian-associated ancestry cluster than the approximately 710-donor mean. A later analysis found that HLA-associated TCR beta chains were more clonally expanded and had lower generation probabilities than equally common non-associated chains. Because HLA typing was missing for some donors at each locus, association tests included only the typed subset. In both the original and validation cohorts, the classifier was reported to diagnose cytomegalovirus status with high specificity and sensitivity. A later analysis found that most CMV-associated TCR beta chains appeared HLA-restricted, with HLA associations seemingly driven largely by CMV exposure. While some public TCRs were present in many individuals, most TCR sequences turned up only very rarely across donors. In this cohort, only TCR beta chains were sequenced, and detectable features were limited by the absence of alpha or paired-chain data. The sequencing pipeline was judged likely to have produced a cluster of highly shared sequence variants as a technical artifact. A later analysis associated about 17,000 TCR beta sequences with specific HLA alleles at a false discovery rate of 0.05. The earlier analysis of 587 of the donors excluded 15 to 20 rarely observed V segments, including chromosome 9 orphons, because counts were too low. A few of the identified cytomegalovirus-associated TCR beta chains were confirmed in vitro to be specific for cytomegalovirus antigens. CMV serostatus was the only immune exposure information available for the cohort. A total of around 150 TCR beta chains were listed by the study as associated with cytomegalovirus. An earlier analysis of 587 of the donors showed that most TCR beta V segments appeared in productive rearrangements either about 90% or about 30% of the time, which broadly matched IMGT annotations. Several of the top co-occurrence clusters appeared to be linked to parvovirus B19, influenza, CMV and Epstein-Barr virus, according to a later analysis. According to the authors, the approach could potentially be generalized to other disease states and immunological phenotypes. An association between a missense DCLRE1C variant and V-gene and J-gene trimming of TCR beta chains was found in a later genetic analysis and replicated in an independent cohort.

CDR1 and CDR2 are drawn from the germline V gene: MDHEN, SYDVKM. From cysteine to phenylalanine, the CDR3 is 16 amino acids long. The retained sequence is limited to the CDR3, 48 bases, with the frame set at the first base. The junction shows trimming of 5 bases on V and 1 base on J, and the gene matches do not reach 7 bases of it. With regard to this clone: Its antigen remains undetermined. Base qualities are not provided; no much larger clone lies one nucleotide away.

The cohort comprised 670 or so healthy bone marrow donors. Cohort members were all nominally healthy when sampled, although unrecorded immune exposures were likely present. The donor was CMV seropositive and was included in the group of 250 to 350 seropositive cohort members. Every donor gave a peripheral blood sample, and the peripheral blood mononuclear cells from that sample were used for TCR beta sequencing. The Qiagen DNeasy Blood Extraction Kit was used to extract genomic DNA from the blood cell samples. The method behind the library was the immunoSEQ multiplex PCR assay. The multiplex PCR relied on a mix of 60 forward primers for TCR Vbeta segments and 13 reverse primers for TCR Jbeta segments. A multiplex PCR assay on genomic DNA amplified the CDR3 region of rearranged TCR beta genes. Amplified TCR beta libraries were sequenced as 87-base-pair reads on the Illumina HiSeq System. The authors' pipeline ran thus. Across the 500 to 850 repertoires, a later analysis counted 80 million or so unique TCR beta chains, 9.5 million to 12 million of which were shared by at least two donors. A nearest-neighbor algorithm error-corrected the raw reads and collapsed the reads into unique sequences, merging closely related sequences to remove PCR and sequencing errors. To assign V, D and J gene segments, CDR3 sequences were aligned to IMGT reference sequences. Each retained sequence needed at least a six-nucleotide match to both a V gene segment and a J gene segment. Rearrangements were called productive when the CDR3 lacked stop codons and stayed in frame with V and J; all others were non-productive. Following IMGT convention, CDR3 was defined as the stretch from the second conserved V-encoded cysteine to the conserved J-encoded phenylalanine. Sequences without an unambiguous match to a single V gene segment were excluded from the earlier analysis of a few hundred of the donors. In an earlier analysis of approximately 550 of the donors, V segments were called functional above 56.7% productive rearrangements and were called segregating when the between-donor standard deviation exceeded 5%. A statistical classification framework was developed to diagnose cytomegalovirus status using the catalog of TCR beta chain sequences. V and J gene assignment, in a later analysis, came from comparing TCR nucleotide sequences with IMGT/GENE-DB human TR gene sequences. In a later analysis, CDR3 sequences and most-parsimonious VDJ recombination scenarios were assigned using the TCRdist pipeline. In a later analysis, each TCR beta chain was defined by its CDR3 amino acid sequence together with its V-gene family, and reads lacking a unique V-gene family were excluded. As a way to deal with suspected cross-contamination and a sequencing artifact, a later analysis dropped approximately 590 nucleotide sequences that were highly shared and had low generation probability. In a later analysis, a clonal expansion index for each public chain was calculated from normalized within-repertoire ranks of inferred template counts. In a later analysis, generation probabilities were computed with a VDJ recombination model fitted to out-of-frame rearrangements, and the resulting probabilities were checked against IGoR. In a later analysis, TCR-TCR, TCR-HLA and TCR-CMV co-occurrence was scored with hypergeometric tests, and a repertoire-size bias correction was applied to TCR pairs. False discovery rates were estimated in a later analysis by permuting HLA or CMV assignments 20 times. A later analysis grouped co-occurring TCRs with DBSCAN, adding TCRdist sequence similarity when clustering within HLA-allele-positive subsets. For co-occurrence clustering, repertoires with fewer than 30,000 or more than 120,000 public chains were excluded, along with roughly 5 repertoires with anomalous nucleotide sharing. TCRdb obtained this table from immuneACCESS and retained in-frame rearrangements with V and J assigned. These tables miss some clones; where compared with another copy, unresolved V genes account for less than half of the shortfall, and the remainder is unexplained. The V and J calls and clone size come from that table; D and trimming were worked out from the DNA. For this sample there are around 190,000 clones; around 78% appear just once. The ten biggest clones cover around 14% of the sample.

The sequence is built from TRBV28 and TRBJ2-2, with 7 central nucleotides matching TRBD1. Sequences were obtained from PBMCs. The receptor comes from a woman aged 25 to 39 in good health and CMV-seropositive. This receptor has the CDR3 CASSLLWTGNTGELFF. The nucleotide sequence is TGTGCCAGCAGTCTCCTTTGGACAGGGAACACCGGGGAGCTGTTTTTT.